A selection of T cell receptor beta chains follows, all from one sample in a study of blood T cells in healthy people across ages. TCRdb independently ran MiXCR on the 5' RACE reads; one entry per CDR3 protein. The sample records 650,000 to 950,000 distinct CDR3 sequences, approximately 44% being singletons. Sequenced: blood. The receptors stem from a man in his fifties or sixties in good health. Both conserved end residues are trimmed from each CDR3. The D gene is left open where the match is weak.

>TRBV18|11|TRBJ1-1|.
ASSPGLVTEAF
>TRBV20-1|12|TRBJ2-2|.
SARARGVTGELF
>TRBV20-1|12|TRBJ1-1|TRBD1
SAHQRTGNTEAF
>TRBV7-2|13|TRBJ1-1|.
ASSLNRGLNTEAF
>TRBV20-1|10|TRBJ1-4|.
SARADSEKLF
>TRBV6-2/TRBV6-3|11|TRBJ1-1|.
ASSNWGRGEAF
>TRBV3-1|14|TRBJ2-2|.
ASRPNRGGNTGELF
>TRBV12-3/TRBV12-4|15|TRBJ2-1|TRBD2
ASSPQPGLAAYNEQF
>TRBV5-1|13|TRBJ1-1|.
ASSSRQKTNTEAF
>TRBV2|9|TRBJ1-1|.
ASSPEFEAF
>TRBV7-9|13|TRBJ2-3|.
ASSKDQGSADTQY
>TRBV27|13|TRBJ2-3|.
ASRPPGAFTDTQY
>TRBV6-6|14|TRBJ2-1|TRBD1
ASSGLSGQGYNEQF
>TRBV7-3|13|TRBJ2-1|TRBD1
ASSSRQGSYNEQF
>TRBV20-1|13|TRBJ2-1|TRBD2
SAGAGGRSYNEQF
>TRBV28|12|.|TRBD2
ASSSLAGEETQY
>TRBV20-1|13|TRBJ2-3|.
SVQPALSLTDTQY
>TRBV12-5|12|TRBJ2-7|.
ASGSTGLSYEQY
>TRBV18|11|TRBJ2-4|.
ASSPPQGNIQY